This T cell receptor beta chain appears in the sequencing data of a study of lymphopenia after photon versus proton radiotherapy. Notes on the study in general: Post-nadir TCR diversity decline inversely tracked overall survival among those who died. Under photons, naive T cells and diversity fell while effector/memory populations rose. Better survival with proton therapy was suggested as possible, not demonstrated.

Clones were sequenced by immunoSEQ multiplex PCR, and TCRdb holds only the in-frame ones, with some missing. Of roughly 35,000 clones in the sample, about 83% were seen once. With 5 bases removed from V and 5 bases from J, the gap between germline ends came to 12 bases. This CDR3 has 14 amino acids. Germline CDR1 SEHNR, CDR2 FQNEAQ (reference sequence). A note on this clone: The antigen is unknown.

The clonotype comes from a man aged 45-60 years with gastric cancer. The specimen comprised peripheral blood, sampled from a patient treated with photon-based radiotherapy. This chain joins TRBV7-9 and TRBJ2-2; TRBD1 or TRBD2 may be the D gene (5 bases each). The CDR3 spells CASSRDGRTGELFF. CDR3 DNA: TGTGCCAGCAGCAGGGACGGACGGACCGGGGAGCTGTTTTTT.